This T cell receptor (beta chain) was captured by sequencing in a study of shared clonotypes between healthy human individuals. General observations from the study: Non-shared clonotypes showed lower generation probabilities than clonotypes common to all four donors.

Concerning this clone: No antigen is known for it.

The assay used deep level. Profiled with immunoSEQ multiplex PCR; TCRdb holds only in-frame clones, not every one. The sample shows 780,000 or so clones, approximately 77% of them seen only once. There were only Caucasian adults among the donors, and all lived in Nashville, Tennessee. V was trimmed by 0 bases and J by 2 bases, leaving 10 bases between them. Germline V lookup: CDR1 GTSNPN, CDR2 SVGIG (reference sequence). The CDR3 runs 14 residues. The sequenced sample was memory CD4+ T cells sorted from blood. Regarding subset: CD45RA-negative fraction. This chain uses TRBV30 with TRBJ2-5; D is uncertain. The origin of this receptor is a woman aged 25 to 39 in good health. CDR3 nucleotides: TGTGCCTGGAGTGTACAGACGCAACAAGAGACCCAGTACTTC. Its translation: CAWSVQTQQETQYF.